A single T cell receptor (beta chain) is shown here with its context. Its target is unknown. V lost 0 bases and J lost 0, with 26 bases in between. Germline CDR1 and CDR2: LGHNA and YNFKEQ. There are 21 residues in the CDR3. This entry comes from a study of blood T cells in healthy people across ages. Regarding the study as a whole: Diversity was estimated from one million T cells, and these estimates were considered underestimates. Higher diversity, along with more naive CD4+ cells, distinguished long-lived donors from aged donors.

The second PCR ran about 6 to 11 cycles with a sample-barcoded 5' primer and J-beta primers. MiXCR, applied by TCRdb to the 5' RACE reads, yields one record per CDR3 protein. The data show hundreds of thousands of distinct CDR3 sequences, approximately 30% seen once. The rearrangement links TRBV4-2 to TRBJ1-2; no definite D call. Material for sequencing was blood. The TCR was taken from a woman of 80 years or more in good health. The CDR3 DNA follows: TGTGCCAGCAGCCAAGAGAGGAGGGCGAATTTCTTAATTGAAGCTAACTATGGCTACACCTTC. The encoded protein is CASSQERRANFLIEANYGYTF.